Listed below are T cell receptor beta chains from one sample, sequenced in a study of T cell responses to AZD1222 COVID-19 vaccine. This table comes from immunoSEQ multiplex PCR, and its TCRdb copy is limited to in-frame clones, with some not included. The data hold about 160,000 clones, with approximately 92% observed a single time. Sequenced here: peripheral blood, sampled 28 days after the second AZD1222 dose. These receptors originate from an adult who received the AZD1222 COVID-19 vaccine. The CDR3 runs from the conserved cysteine through the conserved F or W. Fields, in order: V gene, D gene, J gene, clone size, CDR3 DNA, CDR3 protein. A D gene is named only where the DNA matches it firmly. The size field is filled for only some rows; it gives once, few, many or a size class.

>TRBV6-5|NA|TRBJ1-1|NA
TGTGCCAGCAGTCCGAGGGAGGCCACTGAAGCTTTCTTT
CASSPREATEAFF
>TRBV28|TRBD1|TRBJ1-4|NA
TGTGCCAGCAGTTTATGGCTAGTGGGACAGGGGAACGAAAAACTGTTTTTT
CASSLWLVGQGNEKLFF
>TRBV7-9|NA|TRBJ2-5|NA
TGTGCCAGCAGCCCAAACAGTCAGGGGACCCAGTACTTC
CASSPNSQGTQYF
>TRBV7-8|TRBD2|TRBJ2-7|NA
TGTGCCAGCAGCCCCGGGACTAGCTACGAGCAGTACTTC
CASSPGTSYEQYF
>TRBV12-3/TRBV12-4|NA|TRBJ1-2|NA
TGTGCCAGCAGTTTAACTAGGCATGGCTACACCTTC
CASSLTRHGYTF
>TRBV6-5|NA|TRBJ2-2|NA
TGTGCCAGCACCACGGGGCTAAACACCGGGGAGCTGTTTTTT
CASTTGLNTGELFF
>TRBV5-4|TRBD2|TRBJ2-7|NA
TGTGCCAGCAGCCCGGGACTAGCGGGTACCTACGAGCAGTACTTC
CASSPGLAGTYEQYF
>TRBV24-1|NA|TRBJ2-2|NA
TGTGCCACCAGTGACCAAGCGGTCCCCACCGGGGAGCTGTTTTTT
CATSDQAVPTGELFF
>TRBV2|NA|TRBJ1-3|NA
TGTGCCAGCAGCTTGGGGATCGGGAACCCTGGAAACACCATATATTTT
CASSLGIGNPGNTIYF
>TRBV28|TRBD2|TRBJ2-7|few
TGTGCCATCGCGGGACTAGTAAAATACGAGCAGTACTTC
CAIAGLVKYEQYF
>TRBV11-2|NA|TRBJ1-1|once
TGTGCCAGCAGCTTAAGTCGACTGAACACTGAAGCTTTCTTT
CASSLSRLNTEAFF
>TRBV18|NA|TRBJ2-1|NA
TGTGCCAGCTCACCTGCGGCAAGCGCCTACAATGAGCAGTTCTTC
CASSPAASAYNEQFF
>TRBV11-2|NA|TRBJ2-1|NA
TGTGCCAGCAGCATAAATCTGGGGACTAATGAGCAGTTCTTC
CASSINLGTNEQFF
>TRBV30|NA|TRBJ1-3|NA
TGTGCCTGGAGTGACAGTTCTGGAAACACCATATATTTT
CAWSDSSGNTIYF
>TRBV19|TRBD1|TRBJ1-6|NA
TGTGCCAGTAGCCAGGGGGTCCCTTCACCCCTCCACTTT
CASSQGVPSPLHF
>TRBV19|TRBD1|TRBJ1-5|NA
TGTGCCAGTAGCCCCAGGGGGCGAAATCAGCCCCAGCATTTT
CASSPRGRNQPQHF
>TRBV6-6|NA|TRBJ1-4|NA
TGTGCCAGCAGTTACTCGACAGCAACTAATGAAAAACTGTTTTTT
CASSYSTATNEKLFF
>TRBV11-3|NA|TRBJ1-1|NA
TGTGCCAGCAGCTTAGCTTGGCAGGGTAGCCCTGAAGCTTTCTTT
CASSLAWQGSPEAFF
>TRBV7-8|NA|TRBJ1-5|NA
TGTGCCAGCAGCGCAACCACAGGGAACTATCAGCCCCAGCATTTT
CASSATTGNYQPQHF
>TRBV7-9|NA|TRBJ1-4|NA
TGTGCCAGCAGCGACGGGACGGTTAATGAAAAACTGTTTTTT
CASSDGTVNEKLFF
>TRBV10-1|NA|TRBJ1-1|NA
TGCGCCAGCAGCGCTTTCACCCAGGGAACCGAAGCTTTCTTT
CASSAFTQGTEAFF
>TRBV10-3|NA|TRBJ2-4|NA
TGTGCCATCAGTGACAAGGCACACATTCAGTACTTC
CAISDKAHIQYF
>TRBV19|TRBD1|TRBJ1-2|NA
TGTGCCAGCTCAGCCCGACAGGGATCGCTAAAGGGCTACACCTTC
CASSARQGSLKGYTF
>TRBV2|TRBD1|TRBJ1-4|NA
TGTGCCAGCAGTGGGACAGGGGGAAGCAATGAAAAACTGTTTTTT
CASSGTGGSNEKLFF
>TRBV15|TRBD1|TRBJ1-1|NA
TGTGCCACCAGCAGAGGACCGCCCGGGACAGAGAACACTGAAGCTTTCTTT
CATSRGPPGTENTEAFF
>TRBV2|NA|TRBJ1-3|NA
TGTGCCAGCGGAGGAGGGCCTTCGGAATTTTTT
CASGGGPSEFF
>TRBV5-6|NA|TRBJ2-3|NA
TGTGCCAGCAGCTTGATTAGCGGAGGCACAGATACGCAGTATTTT
CASSLISGGTDTQYF
>TRBV5-5|NA|TRBJ2-5|NA
TGTGCCAGCAGCCCACGGGGGCCCTTGGGGCAAGAGACCCAGTACTTC
CASSPRGPLGQETQYF
>TRBV27|NA|TRBJ1-5|NA
TGTGCCAGCAGTACGGACAGCAATCAGCCCCAGCATTTT
CASSTDSNQPQHF
>TRBV7-8|TRBD2|TRBJ2-1|NA
TGTGCCAGCAGCTTGTTGACTAGCGGGAGAGGGAATGAGCAGTTCTTC
CASSLLTSGRGNEQFF
>TRBV2|NA|TRBJ2-5|NA
TGTGCCAGCAGTGAAGGGATAGCGATTGAGGTAGAGACCCAGTACTTC
CASSEGIAIEVETQYF
>TRBV7-9|NA|TRBJ1-1|NA
TGTGCCAGCAGCTCGCTTACGGAGGACACTGAAGCTTTCTTT
CASSSLTEDTEAFF
>TRBV6-1|NA|TRBJ1-2|few
TGTGCCAGCAGTGAAGGGGGAAGGGGCTATGGCTACACCTTC
CASSEGGRGYGYTF
>TRBV27|NA|TRBJ2-5|NA
TGTGCCAGCACCTTTTCAGGCTTGGCGGCACAAGAGACCCAGTACTTC
CASTFSGLAAQETQYF
>TRBV21-1|NA|TRBJ1-3|NA
TGTGCCAGCAGCAAACCAGGATCTGGAAACACCATATATTTT
CASSKPGSGNTIYF
>TRBV11-2|NA|TRBJ2-7|NA
TGTGCCAGCAGCTTAGAAGGGAACGGTCTTTACGAGCAGTACTTC
CASSLEGNGLYEQYF
>TRBV24-1|NA|TRBJ2-1|NA
TGTGCCACCAGTGGGGGTGGGGGTACCTACAATGAGCAGTTCTTC
CATSGGGGTYNEQFF
>TRBV2|TRBD1|TRBJ2-7|NA
TGTGCCAGCAGCGGACAGGGGGTCGGCCACGAGCAGTACTTC
CASSGQGVGHEQYF
>TRBV7-2|NA|TRBJ2-5|NA
TGTGCCAGCAGCTTACTCGTGACAGGAGAGACCCAGTACTTC
CASSLLVTGETQYF
>TRBV5-6|TRBD2|TRBJ2-7|NA
TGTGCCAGCAGCTTGTTGTCTAGCGGGAGCGACGAGCAGTACTTC
CASSLLSSGSDEQYF
>TRBV18|TRBD1|TRBJ2-7|NA
TGTGCCAGCTCACGGGACAGGGCGGTGTACGAGCAGTACTTC
CASSRDRAVYEQYF
>TRBV11-3|TRBD1|TRBJ1-3|NA
TGTGCCAGCAGCTCCGGGACAGGGCCTGGAAACACCATATATTTT
CASSSGTGPGNTIYF
>TRBV5-1|NA|TRBJ1-1|NA
TGCGCCAGCAGGATGGGAACTGAAGCTTTCTTT
CASRMGTEAFF
>TRBV28|NA|TRBJ1-1|NA
TGTGCCAGCAGACTTAGCCGGGCCGCCAACACTGAAGCTTTCTTT
CASRLSRAANTEAFF
>TRBV18|NA|TRBJ1-3|NA
TGTGCCAGCTCACCGGGGATCTCTGGAAACACCATATATTTT
CASSPGISGNTIYF
>TRBV6-1|NA|TRBJ1-3|NA
TGTGCCAGCAGTGAAGGTACAGGGAGACCAGGAAACACCATATATTTT
CASSEGTGRPGNTIYF
>TRBV15|TRBD1|TRBJ1-4|few
TGTGCCACCAGCAGACATACCACAGGGGGCTATGAAAAACTGTTTTTT
CATSRHTTGGYEKLFF
>TRBV18|NA|TRBJ1-2|NA
TGTGCCAGCTCACCTGAGCGGGGGCTTCGGGGCTACACCTTC
CASSPERGLRGYTF
>TRBV10-1|NA|TRBJ2-6|NA
TGCGCCAGCAGTGACGGGTCAGGGACCTCTGGGGCCAACGTCCTGACTTTC
CASSDGSGTSGANVLTF
>TRBV27|NA|TRBJ1-1|once
TGTGCCAGCAGTCTCAGGGTTTCCAACACTGAAGCTTTCTTT
CASSLRVSNTEAFF
>TRBV12-3/TRBV12-4|NA|TRBJ2-3|NA
TGTGCCAGCAGTTTAGGCTACACAGATACGCAGTATTTT
CASSLGYTDTQYF
>TRBV15|NA|TRBJ1-3|once
TGTGCCACCAGCAGAGATATTGGGCAGGGTCCCTCTGGAAACACCATATATTTT
CATSRDIGQGPSGNTIYF
>TRBV6-6|NA|TRBJ2-3|NA
TGTGCCAGCAGTTACTCGTTAACGACTGATACGCAGTATTTT
CASSYSLTTDTQYF
>TRBV28|NA|TRBJ1-4|once
TGTGCCAGCTGCACAAGAGGACGACGTGAAAAACTGTTTTTT
CASCTRGRREKLFF